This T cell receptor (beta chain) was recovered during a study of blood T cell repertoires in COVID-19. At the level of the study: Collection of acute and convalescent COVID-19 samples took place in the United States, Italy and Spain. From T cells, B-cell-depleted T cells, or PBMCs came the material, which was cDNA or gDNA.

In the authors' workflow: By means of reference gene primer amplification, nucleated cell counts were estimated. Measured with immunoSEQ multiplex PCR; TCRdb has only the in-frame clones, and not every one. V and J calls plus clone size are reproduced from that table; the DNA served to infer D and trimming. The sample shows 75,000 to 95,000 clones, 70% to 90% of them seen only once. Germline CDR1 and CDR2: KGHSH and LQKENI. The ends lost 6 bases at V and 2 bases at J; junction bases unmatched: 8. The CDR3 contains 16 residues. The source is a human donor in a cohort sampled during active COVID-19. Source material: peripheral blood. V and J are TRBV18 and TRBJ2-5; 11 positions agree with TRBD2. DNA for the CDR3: TGTGCCAGCTCCCAGACTAGCGGGGCTCCGCAAGAGACCCAGTACTTC. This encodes CASSQTSGAPQETQYF. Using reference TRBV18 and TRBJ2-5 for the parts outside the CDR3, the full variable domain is NAGVMQNPRHLVRRRGQEARLRCSPMKGHSHVYWYRQLPEEGLKFMVYLQKENIIDESGMPKERFSAEFPKEGPSILRIQQVVRGDSAAYFCASSQTSGAPQETQYFGPGTRLLVL.